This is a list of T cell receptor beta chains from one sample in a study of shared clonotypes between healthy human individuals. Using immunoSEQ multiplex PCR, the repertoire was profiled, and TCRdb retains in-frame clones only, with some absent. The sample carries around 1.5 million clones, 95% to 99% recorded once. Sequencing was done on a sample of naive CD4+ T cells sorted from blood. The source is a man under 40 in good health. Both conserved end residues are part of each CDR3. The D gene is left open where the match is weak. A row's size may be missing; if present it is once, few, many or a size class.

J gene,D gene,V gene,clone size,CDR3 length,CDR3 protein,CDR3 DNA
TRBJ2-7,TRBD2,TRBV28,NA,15,CASSKTSGGSYEQYF,TGTGCCAGCAGCAAAACTAGCGGGGGCTCCTACGAGCAGTACTTC
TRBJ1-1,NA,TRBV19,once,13,CASSIVGGTEAFF,TGTGCCAGTAGTATTGTCGGGGGCACTGAAGCTTTCTTT
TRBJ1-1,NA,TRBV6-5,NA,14,CASSYRPYNTEAFF,TGTGCCAGCAGTTACCGCCCCTACAACACTGAAGCTTTCTTT
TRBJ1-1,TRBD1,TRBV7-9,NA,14,CASRPTGGNTEAFF,TGTGCCAGCAGACCCACAGGGGGCAACACTGAAGCTTTCTTT
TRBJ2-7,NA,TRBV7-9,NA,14,CASSLDTVSYEQYF,TGTGCCAGCAGCTTAGATACGGTTTCCTACGAGCAGTACTTC
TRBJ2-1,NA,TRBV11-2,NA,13,CASQGGPYNEQFF,TGTGCCAGCCAGGGGGGGCCCTACAATGAGCAGTTCTTC
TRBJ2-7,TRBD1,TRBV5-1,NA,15,CASSLGTARPYEQYF,TGCGCCAGCAGCTTAGGGACAGCGCGTCCCTACGAGCAGTACTTC
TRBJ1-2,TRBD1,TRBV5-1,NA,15,CASSLDRGLNYGYTF,TGCGCCAGCAGCTTGGACAGGGGGCTTAACTATGGCTACACCTTC
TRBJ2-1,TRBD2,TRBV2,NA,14,CASSGSGRYNEQFF,TGTGCCAGCAGTGGTAGCGGGCGATACAATGAGCAGTTCTTC
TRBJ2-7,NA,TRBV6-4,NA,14,CASSDAQSDYEQYF,TGTGCCAGCAGTGACGCCCAGTCGGACTACGAGCAGTACTTC
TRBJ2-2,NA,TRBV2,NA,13,CASSILAAGELFF,TGTGCCAGCAGTATCCTAGCTGCCGGGGAGCTGTTTTTT
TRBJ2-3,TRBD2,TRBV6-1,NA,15,CASSMTSGSTDTQYF,TGTGCCAGCAGTATGACTAGCGGGAGTACAGATACGCAGTATTTT
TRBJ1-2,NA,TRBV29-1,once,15,CSVRWLTGTNYGYTF,TGCAGCGTTCGTTGGCTAACTGGAACTAACTATGGCTACACCTTC
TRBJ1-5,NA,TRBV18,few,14,CASSPETFGQPQHF,TGTGCCAGCTCACCCGAAACCTTTGGGCAGCCCCAGCATTTT
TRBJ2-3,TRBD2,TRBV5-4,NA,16,CASSLSLAGNTDTQYF,TGTGCCAGCAGCTTGAGCCTAGCGGGGAACACAGATACGCAGTATTTT
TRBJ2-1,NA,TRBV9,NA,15,CASSVVPGAGNEQFF,TGTGCCAGCAGCGTAGTCCCGGGGGCCGGGAATGAGCAGTTCTTC
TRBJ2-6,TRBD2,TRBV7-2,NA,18,CASSLLAGGPSGANVLTF,TGTGCCAGCAGCTTATTGGCGGGAGGGCCTTCTGGGGCCAACGTCCTGACTTTC
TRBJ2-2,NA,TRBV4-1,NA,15,CASSQAGPRTGELFF,TGCGCCAGCAGCCAAGCCGGGCCGAGGACCGGGGAGCTGTTTTTT
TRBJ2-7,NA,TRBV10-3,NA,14,CAISESWDSYEQYF,TGTGCCATCAGTGAGTCGTGGGACTCCTACGAGCAGTACTTC
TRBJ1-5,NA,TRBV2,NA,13,CASSDLGGAPQHF,TGTGCCAGCAGTGATCTTGGGGGCGCGCCCCAGCATTTT
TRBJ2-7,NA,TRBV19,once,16,CASRKTGSSPGVEQYF,TGTGCCAGTAGAAAAACGGGAAGCAGTCCAGGGGTAGAGCAGTACTTC
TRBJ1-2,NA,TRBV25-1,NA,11,CASSGGHLYTF,TGTGCCAGCAGTGGGGGCCACCTCTACACCTTC
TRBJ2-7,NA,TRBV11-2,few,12,CASSLDRYEQYF,TGTGCCAGCAGCTTGGACCGCTACGAGCAGTACTTC
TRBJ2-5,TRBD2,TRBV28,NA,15,CASSPTMGGMETQYF,TGTGCCAGCAGTCCCACTATGGGAGGGATGGAGACCCAGTACTTC
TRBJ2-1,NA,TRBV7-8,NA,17,CASSRSRGQGTYNEQFF,TGTGCCAGCAGCCGATCTAGGGGTCAGGGAACCTACAATGAGCAGTTCTTC
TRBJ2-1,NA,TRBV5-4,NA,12,CASSFRHNEQFF,TGTGCCAGCAGCTTTCGCCACAATGAGCAGTTCTTC
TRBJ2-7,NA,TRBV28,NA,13,CASSLRDLYEQYF,TGTGCCAGCAGTTTACGGGACCTCTACGAGCAGTACTTC
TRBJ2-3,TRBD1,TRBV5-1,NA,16,CASSFDPGQGTDTQYF,TGCGCCAGCAGCTTCGATCCGGGACAGGGCACAGATACGCAGTATTTT
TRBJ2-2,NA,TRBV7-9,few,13,CASSLVGAGELFF,TGTGCCAGCAGCTTAGTTGGGGCCGGGGAGCTGTTTTTT
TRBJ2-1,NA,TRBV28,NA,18,CASSLLVSYGQSDNEQFF,TGTGCCAGCAGTCTCCTCGTGTCCTACGGACAGTCAGACAATGAGCAGTTCTTC
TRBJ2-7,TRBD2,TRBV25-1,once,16,CASSRFGRSETYEQYF,TGTGCCAGCAGTCGGTTCGGGAGGAGCGAGACCTACGAGCAGTACTTC
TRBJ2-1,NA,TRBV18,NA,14,CASSPPQRRFEQFF,TGTGCCAGCTCACCACCCCAAAGGAGATTTGAGCAGTTCTTC
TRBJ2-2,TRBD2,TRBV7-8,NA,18,CASSIAVAGGLVTGELFF,TGTGCCAGCAGCATTGCAGTAGCGGGAGGGCTCGTCACCGGGGAGCTGTTTTTT
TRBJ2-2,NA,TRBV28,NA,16,CASSLSRGPNTGELFF,TGTGCCAGCAGTTTATCGAGAGGCCCGAACACCGGGGAGCTGTTTTTT
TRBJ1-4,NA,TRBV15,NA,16,CATSREGGRTNEKLFF,TGTGCCACCAGCAGAGAGGGGGGTAGGACTAATGAAAAACTGTTTTTT
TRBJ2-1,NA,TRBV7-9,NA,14,CASNPPWADNEQFF,TGTGCCAGCAACCCGCCCTGGGCGGACAATGAGCAGTTCTTC
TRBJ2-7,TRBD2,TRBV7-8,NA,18,CASSLEALAGVSNYEQYF,TGTGCCAGCAGCTTAGAAGCGCTAGCGGGAGTGTCCAACTACGAGCAGTACTTC
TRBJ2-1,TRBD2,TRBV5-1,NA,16,CASSLRGLAGDNEQFF,TGCGCCAGCAGCTTGCGGGGACTAGCGGGAGACAATGAGCAGTTCTTC
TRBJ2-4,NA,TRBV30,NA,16,CAWSKLGADPRDIQYF,TGTGCCTGGAGTAAACTCGGAGCGGACCCGAGGGACATTCAGTACTTC
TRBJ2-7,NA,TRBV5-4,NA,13,CASRPESRGEQYF,TGTGCCAGCAGGCCAGAGTCTCGGGGCGAGCAGTACTTC
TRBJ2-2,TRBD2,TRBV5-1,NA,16,CASSLVGSGRAAELFF,TGCGCCAGCAGCTTGGTTGGTAGCGGGAGGGCCGCGGAGCTGTTTTTT
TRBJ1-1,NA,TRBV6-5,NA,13,CASSYTSAQEAFF,TGTGCCAGCAGTTACACATCGGCACAGGAAGCTTTCTTT
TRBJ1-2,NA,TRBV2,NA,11,CASIYNYGYTF,TGTGCCAGCATTTATAACTATGGCTACACCTTC
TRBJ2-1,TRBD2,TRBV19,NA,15,CASSTSGRAIYEQFF,TGTGCCAGTAGTACTAGCGGGAGGGCCATCTATGAGCAGTTCTTC
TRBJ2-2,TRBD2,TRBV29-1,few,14,CSALTSGSTGELFF,TGCAGCGCCCTGACTAGCGGGAGTACCGGGGAGCTGTTTTTT
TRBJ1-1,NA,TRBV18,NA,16,CASSPLRGWENTEAFF,TGTGCCAGCTCACCCTTGAGGGGGTGGGAGAACACTGAAGCTTTCTTT
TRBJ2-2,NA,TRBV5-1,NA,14,CASSPDANTGELFF,TGCGCCAGCAGCCCGGACGCGAACACCGGGGAGCTGTTTTTT
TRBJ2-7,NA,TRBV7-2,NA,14,CASSLGRVLYEQYF,TGTGCCAGCAGCTTAGGCAGGGTTCTCTACGAGCAGTACTTC
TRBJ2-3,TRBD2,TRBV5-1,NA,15,CASSLGLVGADTQYF,TGCGCCAGCAGCCTAGGACTAGTGGGGGCAGATACGCAGTATTTT
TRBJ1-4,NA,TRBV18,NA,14,CASSPRTDNGKLFF,TGTGCCAGCTCACCAAGGACGGATAACGGAAAACTGTTTTTT
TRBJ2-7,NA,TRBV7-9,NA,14,CASSVMQGVHEQYF,TGTGCCAGCAGCGTGATGCAGGGTGTCCACGAGCAGTACTTC
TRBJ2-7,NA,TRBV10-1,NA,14,CASSERRGSHEQYF,TGCGCCAGCAGTGAGCGCAGGGGCTCCCACGAGCAGTACTTC
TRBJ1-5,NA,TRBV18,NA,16,CASSPQTDDSNQPQHF,TGTGCCAGCTCACCACAAACAGACGATAGCAATCAGCCCCAGCATTTT
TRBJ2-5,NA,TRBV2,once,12,CASTEYQETQYF,TGTGCCAGCACGGAGTACCAAGAGACCCAGTACTTC
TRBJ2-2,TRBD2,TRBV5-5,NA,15,CASSLLAGATGELFF,TGTGCCAGCAGCTTGCTAGCGGGAGCGACCGGGGAGCTGTTTTTT
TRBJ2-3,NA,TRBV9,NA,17,CASSVGVRVEITDTQYF,TGTGCCAGCAGCGTAGGGGTCAGGGTGGAGATCACAGATACGCAGTATTTT
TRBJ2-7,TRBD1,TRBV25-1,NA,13,CATRDRFSYEQYF,TGTGCCACACGGGACAGATTTTCCTACGAGCAGTACTTC